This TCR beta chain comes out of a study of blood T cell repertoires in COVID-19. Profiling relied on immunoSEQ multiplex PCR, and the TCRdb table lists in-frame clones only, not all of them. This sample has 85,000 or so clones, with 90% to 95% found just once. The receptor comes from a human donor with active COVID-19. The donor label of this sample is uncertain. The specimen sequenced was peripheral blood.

CDR3 protein: CASRGLLRVSDTQYF. For the CDR3, the DNA is TGTGCCAGCAGGGGACTACTTCGGGTTTCGGATACGCAGTATTTT. This rearrangement joins TRBV27 to TRBJ2-3; 7 nucleotides match TRBD2. Germline V CDR1 and CDR2: MNHEY, SMNVEV (reference sequence). J lost 6 bases, V lost 6 bases, and 12 bases had no gene match. The CDR3 length is 15 residues.